This T cell receptor (beta chain) was observed in a study of blood T cell repertoires in COVID-19. Across the study: Samples taken during acute and convalescent COVID-19 were collected in the United States, Italy and Spain.

Germline V gene sequence: CDR1 WSHSY, CDR2 SAAADI. This CDR3 has 20 residues. V trimming: 2 bases; J trimming: 6 bases; junction bases outside the gene matches: 19. The authors' processing: By means of reference gene primer amplification, nucleated cell counts were estimated. This table comes from immunoSEQ multiplex PCR, and its TCRdb copy is limited to in-frame clones, with some not included. Clone size and V and J calls were adopted from that table, with D and trimming inferred from the DNA. The sample has about 24,000 clones; approximately 88% are singletons. Seattle's enrolled individuals joined amid active infection and were then monitored longitudinally.

Sequencing was performed on peripheral blood. The sequence was obtained from a man between 70 and 80 years old with COVID-19, enrolled during active disease. The chain couples TRBV10-2 to TRBJ2-7, with TRBD2 matching over 13 bases. Here the CDR3 DNA reads TGCGCCAGCAGTGAGAGGGCCTGGGTGGGACTAGCGGGAAAAAGGAGCGAGCAGTACTTC. This encodes CASSERAWVGLAGKRSEQYF.